The 27 T cell receptor beta chains in this list originate from one sample, sequenced in a study of T cell repertoires in cytomegalovirus infection. Their target antigens are unknown. A single record per CDR3 protein comes from TCRdb applying MiXCR to the reads. Of about 340,000 distinct CDR3 sequences listed, 25% to 30% are singletons. The sequencing here drew on cultured PBMCs, taken from culture after CMV antigen stimulation. These receptors came from a human donor in good health (CMV status not recorded). Some clones in this sample may be carry-over from other donors' samples.

This clonotype was counted only a few times. V is TRBV12-3 or TRBV12-4 and J is TRBJ1-2; 9 nucleotides align to TRBD1. Trimming at V came to 3 bases and at J to 4 bases, leaving 3 bases not matched to a gene. The CDR3 is 14 residues long. CDR3 amino acids: CASSFETGGYGYTF. CDR3 nucleotide sequence: TGTGCCAGCAGTTTCGAGACAGGGGGCTATGGCTACACCTTC.

This clonotype was detected a few times. This sequence joins TRBV19 and TRBJ2-3; 10 bases align to TRBD2. The CDR3 extends over 14 amino acids. Germline-derived CDR1 and CDR2 are LNHDA and SQIVND (reference sequence). The junction had 2 bases not matched to a gene; V was cut back by 3 bases and J by 5 bases. CDR3 coding DNA: TGTGCCAGTAGTATGCGACTAGCGGGAGATACGCAGTATTTT. Translation: CASSMRLAGDTQYF. The whole variable domain, remainder taken from reference TRBV19 and TRBJ2-3, is DGGITQSPKYLFRKEGQNVTLSCEQNLNHDAMYWYRQDPGQGLRLIYYSQIVNDFQKGDIAEGYSVSREKKESFPLTVTSAQKNPTAFYLCASSMRLAGDTQYFGPGTRLTVL.

This clonotype was detected only a few times. The chain is built from TRBV6-2 or TRBV6-3 and TRBJ2-7; TRBD1 matches at 9 bases. This CDR3 is 14 amino acids long. The germline V gene has CDR1 MNHEY and CDR2 SVGEGT. Trimming took 6 bases from V and 2 from J; bases not matched to a gene: 5. For the CDR3, the DNA is TGTGCCAGCAGAGTAGGGACAGGGACCTACGAGCAGTACTTC. It is translated as CASRVGTGTYEQYF.

The rearrangement links TRBV10-3 to TRBJ2-2; possible D gene TRBD2, 6 bases. CDR1 is ENHRY and CDR2 is SYGVKD in the germline V gene. This CDR3 has 15 amino acids. Trimming cost V 6 bases and J 1 base, with 12 bases left between them. The DNA of the CDR3 is TGTGCCATCAGCACCGGACTACTGAACACCGGGGAGCTGTTTTTT. Translating it yields CAISTGLLNTGELFF.

The CDR3 DNA reads as TGCAGTGCTAGAGATCCTGGACACGCAGATCAGCCCCAGCATTTT. Its protein is CSARDPGHADQPQHF. The V gene is TRBV20-1, the J gene TRBJ1-5; a possible D gene is TRBD1 (5 bases). This CDR3 is built from 15 residues. The V end lost 0 bases, the J end lost 5 bases, and 14 bases lay between the germline ends. Germline CDR1 reads DFQATT; CDR2 reads SNEGSKA (reference sequence).

This clonotype occurred many times. The chain employs TRBV7-2 and TRBJ2-3; D is undetermined. Trimming pared 2 bases from V and 2 bases from J, leaving 17 bases between. Germline V gene lookup returns CDR1 SGHTA and CDR2 FQGNSA. The CDR3 is 17 amino acids. Here the CDR3 reads CASSLFTGLYDTDTQYF. The CDR3 DNA is TGTGCCAGCAGCTTATTCACTGGTCTATATGACACAGATACGCAGTATTTT.

The chain recombines TRBV7-3 with TRBJ1-1; D remains ambiguous. The germline gives CDR1 SGHTA, CDR2 FQGTGA. V dropped 5 bases and J dropped 0 bases, with 25 bases sitting between them. The CDR3 runs to 19 residues. CDR3: CASSPRGVYAPNMNTEAFF. The CDR3 DNA follows: TGTGCCAGCAGCCCCCGGGGAGTGTACGCCCCCAACATGAACACTGAAGCTTTCTTT.

The chain joins TRBV11-2 to TRBJ2-7, with 12 bases identical to TRBD2. Losses at the gene ends were 5 bases for V and 4 bases for J; bases not matched to a gene: 9. This CDR3 has 16 residues. Germline values: CDR1 SGHAT, CDR2 FQNNGV. The CDR3 DNA follows: TGTGCCAGCAGCCTTAGACTAGCGGGAGAGATGTACGAGCAGTACTTC. Amino acids: CASSLRLAGEMYEQYF. The full variable domain, its missing parts supplied by reference TRBV11-2 and TRBJ2-7, is EAGVAQSPRYKIIEKRQSVAFWCNPISGHATLYWYQQILGQGPKLLIQFQNNGVVDDSQLPKDRFSAERLKGVDSTLKIQPAKLEDSAVYLCASSLRLAGEMYEQYFGPGTRLTVT.

This clonotype occurred many times. The chain uses TRBV19 and TRBJ1-5, with D maybe TRBD1 (6 bases). The V gene's germline CDR1 is LNHDA and CDR2 SQIVND (reference sequence). There are 14 residues in the CDR3. Trimming cost V 8 bases and J 6 bases, with 17 bases left between them. CDR3 amino acids: CASSLRGAGQPQHF. The CDR3 region has the DNA TGTGCCAGTTCCCTGAGGGGGGCAGGTCAGCCCCAGCATTTT.

Only a few counts were recorded for this clonotype. The chain carries TRBV6-1 and TRBJ2-1, with a tentative D call TRBD2 (5 bases). V was pared by 5 bases and J by 8 bases, with 7 bases between. The germline gives CDR1 MNHNS, CDR2 SASEGT. There are 11 residues in the CDR3. CDR3 sequence: CASSSSYEQFF. CDR3 DNA sequence: TGTGCCAGCAGTTCTAGCTATGAGCAGTTCTTC.

This clonotype was observed a few times. The chain carries TRBV27 and TRBJ2-1; no definite D call. CDR3 length: 14 amino acids. V gave up 6 bases and J gave up 0 bases, with 9 bases separating them. Germline values: CDR1 MNHEY, CDR2 SMNVEV (reference sequence). The CDR3 loop reads CASSPFSSYNEQFF. DNA of the CDR3: TGTGCCAGCAGCCCATTCAGCTCCTACAATGAGCAGTTCTTC.

The chain combines TRBV7-8 with TRBJ2-7, with 10 bases identical to TRBD2. Germline CDR1 is SGHVS and CDR2 is FQNEAQ. V shed 5 bases, J shed 0 bases, and the junction held 4 bases outside the gene matches. The CDR3 extends over 15 amino acids. The CDR3 protein is CASSPSGSGSYEQYF. In DNA, the CDR3 is TGTGCCAGCAGCCCTAGCGGGAGCGGCTCCTACGAGCAGTACTTC.

This clonotype was seen only a few times. V is TRBV27 and J is TRBJ2-7; no clear D. This CDR3 comprises 13 residues. Germline V gene lookup returns CDR1 MNHEY and CDR2 SMNVEV (reference sequence). The V end lost 5 bases, the J end lost 2 bases, and 10 bases lay between the germline ends. DNA for the CDR3: TGTGCCAGCAGTCCCAGTAAGGCCTACGAGCAGTACTTC. It specifies CASSPSKAYEQYF.

The CDR3 DNA reads TGTGCCAGCAGTTTGATAGGGACGAACACTGAAGCTTTCTTT. Amino acid sequence: CASSLIGTNTEAFF. This rearrangement joins TRBV27 to TRBJ1-1; maybe TRBD1 (5 bases). CDR3 length equals 14 residues. V lost 3 bases, J lost 1 base, and 9 bases lay in between. In germline, CDR1 is MNHEY, CDR2 SMNVEV (reference sequence).

This clonotype was seen at least ten times. The V and J genes are TRBV7-9 and TRBJ2-2; D is possibly TRBD1 or TRBD2 (6 bases each). The CDR3 loop spans 16 amino acids. V lost 6 bases to trimming and J lost 2 bases, with 16 bases between them. Germline V gives CDR1 SEHNR, CDR2 FQNEAQ (reference sequence). CDR3 sequence reads: CASRPKGGPNTGELFF. The CDR3 DNA reads TGTGCCAGCAGACCCAAGGGGGGCCCAAACACCGGGGAGCTGTTTTTT.

The chain employs TRBV6-5 and TRBJ1-1; D remains unclear. The V gene's germline CDR1 is MNHEY and CDR2 SVGAGI. There are 14 residues in the CDR3. V was cut by 0 bases and J by 8 bases, with 13 bases left in between. CDR3 in DNA: TGTGCCAGCAGTTACTCCAGGTCAGCGCCCGAAGCTTTCTTT. It codes for CASSYSRSAPEAFF.

This rearrangement joins TRBV28 to TRBJ1-5; TRBD1 aligns across 8 bases. Per germline, CDR1 MDHEN and CDR2 SYDVKM. With V trimmed by 4 bases and J by 9 bases, 8 bases remained unmatched. CDR3 length: 14 amino acids. DNA of the CDR3: TGTGCCAGCAGTTCGGGACAGGATGGGTGGCCCCAGCATTTT. Its translation is CASSSGQDGWPQHF.

The rearrangement links TRBV18 to TRBJ1-5; TRBD1 matches at 9 bases. Germline lookup yields CDR1 KGHSH and CDR2 LQKENI. The CDR3 covers 15 residues. The ends lost 2 bases at V and 6 bases at J; junction bases unmatched: 5. CDR3 loop: CASSPLQGAVQPQHF. The DNA for the CDR3 is TGTGCCAGCTCACCATTACAGGGGGCCGTTCAGCCCCAGCATTTT.

This clonotype occurred a few times. V is TRBV19 and J is TRBJ1-5, with TRBD1 as a possible D gene (6 bases). Germline V CDR1 and CDR2: LNHDA, SQIVND (reference sequence). The ends were cut back, 5 bases at V and 1 base at J, with 21 bases in the middle. This CDR3 region has 18 residues. The DNA of the CDR3 is TGTGCCAGTAGTTCCGAGGGGGGACGCGGGGCAAGCAATCAGCCCCAGCATTTT. Protein product: CASSSEGGRGASNQPQHF.

This clonotype has at least ten counts. This rearrangement joins TRBV7-6 to TRBJ1-1, with D possibly TRBD1 on 6 matching bases. Germline values: CDR1 SGHVS, CDR2 FNYEAQ. The V end lost 4 bases, the J end lost 8 bases, and 14 bases lay between the germline ends. The CDR3 is 13 residues long. The CDR3 sequence is CASSSNTGSEAFF. The DNA of the CDR3 is TGTGCCAGCAGCTCTAACACAGGGTCCGAAGCTTTCTTT.

The chain joins TRBV18 to TRBJ1-1, with D possibly matching TRBD1 (5 bases). CDR1 is KGHSH, CDR2 LQKENI, per germline. V was trimmed by 3 bases and J by 4 bases, leaving 15 bases between them. The CDR3 runs to 15 residues. This CDR3 is CASSPLNGGSTEAFF. For the CDR3, the DNA is TGTGCCAGCTCACCCCTTAATGGGGGGAGCACTGAAGCTTTCTTT. Variable domain in full (rest from reference TRBV18 and TRBJ1-1): NAGVMQNPRHLVRRRGQEARLRCSPMKGHSHVYWYRQLPEEGLKFMVYLQKENIIDESGMPKERFSAEFPKEGPSILRIQQVVRGDSAAYFCASSPLNGGSTEAFFGQGTRLTVV.

The genes are TRBV15 and TRBJ2-7; 8 bases line up with TRBD2. CDR1 and CDR2 (germline): LNHNV, YYDKDF (reference sequence). V lost 6 bases, J lost 0 bases, and 4 bases stayed unmatched. This CDR3 has 14 residues. The CDR3 is CATRPGGFSYEQYF. CDR3 DNA: TGTGCCACCAGGCCGGGGGGGTTCTCCTACGAGCAGTACTTC. The full variable domain, with the rest looked up from reference TRBV15 and TRBJ2-7, is DAMVIQNPRYQVTQFGKPVTLSCSQTLNHNVMYWYQQKSSQAPKLLFHYYDKDFNNEADTPDNFQSRRPNTSFCFLDIRSPGLGDTAMYLCATRPGGFSYEQYFGPGTRLTVT.

This clonotype was seen more than once but under ten times. This chain's CDR3 is CASSSYRGKSNQPQHF. CDR3 nucleotide sequence: TGTGCCAGCAGTTCATACAGGGGAAAGAGCAATCAGCCCCAGCATTTT. This chain joins TRBV12-3 or TRBV12-4 and TRBJ1-5; 7 bases are shared with TRBD1. V dropped 4 bases and J dropped 1; count of bases not matched to a gene: 7. The CDR3 extends over 16 amino acids.

This rearrangement joins TRBV7-9 to TRBJ2-1; tentative D call: TRBD1 (5 bases). CDR1 is SEHNR, CDR2 FQNEAQ, per germline (reference sequence). CDR3 size: 16 residues. The ends were cut back, 1 base at V and 4 bases at J, with 14 bases in the middle. CDR3 in amino acids: CASSLDPRVLYNEQFF. For the CDR3, the DNA is TGTGCCAGCAGCTTAGACCCCAGGGTGCTTTACAATGAGCAGTTCTTC.

This chain joins TRBV5-1 and TRBJ1-1; a possible D gene is TRBD1 (6 bases). The CDR3 has 16 amino acids. The germline V and J ends were trimmed by 0 bases and 4 bases, with 16 bases remaining between them. Per the germline V gene, CDR1 is SGHRS and CDR2 is YFSETQ. Written as DNA, the CDR3 is TGCGCCAGCAGCTTGGCCCAGGGGACGATGGGCACTGAAGCTTTCTTT. Protein product: CASSLAQGTMGTEAFF. Filled out from reference TRBV5-1 and TRBJ1-1, the complete variable domain reads KAGVTQTPRYLIKTRGQQVTLSCSPISGHRSVSWYQQTPGQGLQFLFEYFSETQRNKGNFPGRFSGRQFSNSRSEMNVSTLELGDSALYLCASSLAQGTMGTEAFFGQGTRLTVV.

This clonotype occurred many times. This rearrangement joins TRBV7-8 to TRBJ1-5; 7 bases line up with TRBD1. The junction had 4 bases not matched to a gene; V was cut back by 0 bases and J by 14 bases. This CDR3 region has 12 residues. The germline gives CDR1 SGHVS, CDR2 FQNEAQ. The CDR3 spells CASSLAGQTKHF. As DNA, the CDR3 is TGTGCCAGCAGCTTAGCGGGACAGACAAAGCATTTT. The whole variable domain, filled in from reference TRBV7-8 and TRBJ1-5, reads GAGVSQSPRYKVAKRGQDVALRCDPISGHVSLFWYQQALGQGPEFLTYFQNEAQLDKSGLPSDRFFAERPEGSVSTLKIQRTQQEDSAVYLCASSLAGQTKHFGDGTRLSIL.

This clonotype counts as medium-sized (0.01 to 0.1%). This chain connects TRBV9 to TRBJ2-7; weak D call: TRBD2 (7 bases). V gave up 0 bases and J gave up 2 bases, with 12 bases separating them. The CDR3 has 15 amino acids. Germline assignment: CDR1 SGDLS and CDR2 YYNGEE. Here the CDR3 DNA reads TGTGCCAGCAGCGTAGGCGGGGGCCTTACCTACGAGCAGTACTTC. It is translated as CASSVGGGLTYEQYF. The entire variable domain, with the rest obtained from reference TRBV9 and TRBJ2-7, is as follows: DSGVTQTPKHLITATGQRVTLRCSPRSGDLSVYWYQQSLDQGLQFLIQYYNGEERAKGNILERFSAQQFPDLHSELNLSSLELGDSALYFCASSVGGGLTYEQYFGPGTRLTVT.